This TCR beta chain comes out of a study of radiotherapy plus CTLA-4 blockade in lung cancer. Study at large: Patients showed objective responses in roughly 19% of cases and disease control in under 40%. Findings and limits, study-wide: Together with interferon-beta, which increased in serum after radiation, early dynamic changes in blood T cell clones were reportedly the best predictors of response. Tumor-origin TCR clones grew in blood after radiotherapy plus ipilimumab.

With respect to this clone: What it binds is unknown.

The method was immunoSEQ multiplex PCR; TCRdb's version includes in-frame clones alone and lacks a portion of them. This sample has about 45,000 clones; around 69% occur once, and the top ten carry around 8.3%. Chemo-refractory metastatic non-small-cell lung cancer patients received focal radiation with ipilimumab CTLA-4 blockade. CDR3 length: 14 amino acids. V dropped 2 bases and J dropped 6 bases, with 11 bases sitting between them. Germline lookup yields CDR1 SGHNT and CDR2 YYREEE (reference sequence). The chain links TRBV5-4 to TRBJ2-2, with D possibly being TRBD1 (6 bases). Here the sequenced sample was peripheral blood, taken from a patient treated with radiotherapy plus ipilimumab. The receptor was isolated from a human donor with non-small cell lung cancer who had stable disease on radiotherapy plus ipilimumab. The CDR3: CASSLMGAAGELFF. The CDR3 DNA is TGTGCCAGCAGCTTAATGGGGGCGGCCGGGGAGCTGTTTTTT. The full variable domain, rest sourced from reference TRBV5-4 and TRBJ2-2, is ETGVTQSPTHLIKTRGQQVTLRCSSQSGHNTVSWYQQALGQGPQFIFQYYREEENGRGNFPPRFSGLQFPNYSSELNVNALELDDSALYLCASSLMGAAGELFFGEGSRLTVL.